This T cell receptor (beta chain) was obtained from a study of T cell responses to AZD1222 COVID-19 vaccine. Assay: immunoSEQ multiplex PCR; the TCRdb copy retains only in-frame clones and omits some. Of approximately 210,000 clones listed, about nine tenths are singletons. Findings of the study overall: Seropositive at baseline were only 5 or 6 AZD1222 recipients. Clonal diversity may have been underestimated, and the donors were mostly white British, with more females than males. Variant regions that are unmutated are reportedly the target of nearly half of spike-specific TCRs. Repertoires were collected only later (after the peak T cell response had occurred).

After removal of 8 bases from V and 5 bases from J, the junction contained 10 bases not matched to a gene. From germline, CDR1 is KGHSH and CDR2 LQKENI. The CDR3 runs 14 residues. Worth noting for this clone: Antigen specificity is unknown.

The rearrangement uses TRBV18 and TRBJ2-3; 7 bases are a match to TRBD2. The TCR originated in an adult who received the AZD1222 COVID-19 vaccine. The material sequenced was peripheral blood, taken 28 days after the second AZD1222 dose. CDR3 nucleotides: TGTGCCAGCCGACAGAGCCCTAGCGGAGATACGCAGTATTTT. Translation: CASRQSPSGDTQYF.